Listed below are T cell receptor beta chains from one sample, sequenced in a study of T cell changes during pregnancy in multiple sclerosis. Measured with immunoSEQ multiplex PCR; TCRdb has only the in-frame clones, and not every one. Of about 30,000 clones listed, around 90% are singletons. The specimen was CD8+ T cells from peripheral blood mononuclear cells, collected before pregnancy. All receptors derive from a female donor with multiple sclerosis, enrolled in a pregnancy study. CDR3s include the opening cysteine and the closing phenylalanine or tryptophan. The D gene is left open where the match is weak. Some rows mark clone size as missing; the rest say once, few, many or name a class of expanded clone.

V gene,clone size,D gene,J gene,CDR3 DNA,CDR3 protein
TRBV9,few,-,TRBJ1-1,TGTGCCAGCAGCGTTGGGGGGTACACTGAAGCTTTCTTT,CASSVGGYTEAFF
TRBV11-2,-,-,TRBJ2-7,TGTGCCAGCAGCAGGGGGCTCCTACGGACTACCTACGAGCAGTACTTC,CASSRGLLRTTYEQYF
TRBV7-9,-,-,TRBJ2-4,TGTGCCCACGACGAGGGGGACATTCAGTACTTC,CAHDEGDIQYF
TRBV9,once,-,TRBJ2-3,TGTGCCAGCAGCCCAAGGACATCCACAGATACGCAGTATTTT,CASSPRTSTDTQYF
TRBV29-1,-,TRBD2,TRBJ2-3,TGCAGCGTCAGCGGGAGCCCAGATACGCAGTATTTT,CSVSGSPDTQYF
TRBV11-1,-,-,TRBJ1-5,TGTGCCAGCAGCTTCTGTTCTAGGAGAGGCAATCAGCCCCAGCATTTT,CASSFCSRRGNQPQHF
TRBV4-2,-,-,TRBJ1-1,TGTGCCAGCAGCCAAGATACGACAGAAAACACTGAAGCTTTCTTT,CASSQDTTENTEAFF
TRBV4-1,-,-,TRBJ2-2,TGCGCCAGCAGCCAAGTTAATTTCAACACCGGGGAGCTGTTTTTT,CASSQVNFNTGELFF
TRBV2,-,TRBD1,TRBJ2-7,TGTGCCAGCAGTGAATTCGACAGGGAAGGACACGAGCAGTACTTC,CASSEFDREGHEQYF
TRBV7-2,once,-,TRBJ2-7,TGTGCCAGCAGCTTAGTTCACAGGGATTCCTACGAGCAGTACTTC,CASSLVHRDSYEQYF
TRBV21-1,-,-,TRBJ2-7,TGTGCCAGCAGCCCGCCCCGTGGGGCTTTAGAGCAGTACTTC,CASSPPRGALEQYF
TRBV7-9,many,-,TRBJ2-7,TGTGCCAGCAGCTTATCGGGAAACGAGCAGTACTTC,CASSLSGNEQYF
TRBV7-9,-,-,TRBJ1-3,TGTGCCAGCAGCTTAGGGCCGACAAGCTCTGGAAACACCATATATTTT,CASSLGPTSSGNTIYF
TRBV5-5,-,-,TRBJ2-5,TGTGCCAGCAGCCCAACCCCTCCCAGTGAGACCCAGTACTTC,CASSPTPPSETQYF
TRBV5-4,-,-,TRBJ2-1,TGTGCCAGCAGCCGGGGGAAGCGGTACAATGAGCAGTTCTTC,CASSRGKRYNEQFF
TRBV4-3,-,-,TRBJ2-6,TGCGCCAGCAGCCAAAGTCCGGGGGGCAGGGCCAACGTCCTGACTTTC,CASSQSPGGRANVLTF